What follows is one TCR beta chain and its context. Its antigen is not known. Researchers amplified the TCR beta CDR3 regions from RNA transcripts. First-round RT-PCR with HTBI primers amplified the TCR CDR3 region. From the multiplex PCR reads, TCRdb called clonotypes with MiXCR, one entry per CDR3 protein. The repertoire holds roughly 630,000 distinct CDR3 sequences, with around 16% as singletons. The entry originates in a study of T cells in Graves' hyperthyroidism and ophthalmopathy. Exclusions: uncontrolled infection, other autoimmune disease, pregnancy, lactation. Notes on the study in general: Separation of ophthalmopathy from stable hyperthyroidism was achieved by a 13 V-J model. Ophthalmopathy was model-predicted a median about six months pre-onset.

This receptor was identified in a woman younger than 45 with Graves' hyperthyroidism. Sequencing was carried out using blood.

The CDR3 spells CASSPDMANTGELFF. The CDR3 region has the DNA TGTGCCAGCTCCCCAGATATGGCGAACACCGGGGAGCTGTTTTTT. This chain joins TRBV18 and TRBJ2-2, with no clear D. The V gene lost 6 bases and the J gene lost 0 bases, with 11 bases spanning the gap. Germline V gene lookup returns CDR1 KGHSH and CDR2 LQKENI. The CDR3 length is 15 residues.